A selection of T cell receptor beta chains follows, all from one sample in a study of glioma-infiltrating T cells. TCRdb reprocessed the multiplex PCR reads via MiXCR and lists one record per CDR3 protein. The table shows 150,000 to 200,000 distinct CDR3 sequences, with around 42% occurring only once. The sample taken for sequencing was glioma tissue, nonneoplastic brain tissue, or PBMCs (not recorded which). The receptors here all came from a human donor with low-grade glioma or glioblastoma, undergoing nonglioma brain surgery, or in good health (not recorded which). CDR3s include the opening cysteine and the closing phenylalanine or tryptophan. Each record gives: D gene, V gene, J gene, clone size, CDR3 protein, CDR3 DNA. A D gene is named only where the DNA matches it firmly. The size field is filled for only some rows; it gives once, few, many or a size class.

d_gene: -
v_gene: TRBV4-1
j_gene: TRBJ2-5
abundance: -
CDR3aa: CASSQGGFGTQYF
CDR3nt: TGCGCCAGCAGCCAAGGGGGTTTTGGGACCCAGTACTTC

d_gene: -
v_gene: TRBV7-2
j_gene: TRBJ2-5
abundance: many
CDR3aa: CASSLIAVETQYF
CDR3nt: TGTGCCAGCAGCTTGATAGCGGTGGAGACCCAGTACTTC

d_gene: -
v_gene: TRBV12-3/TRBV12-4
j_gene: TRBJ2-2
abundance: -
CDR3aa: CASSLRVDTHTGELFF
CDR3nt: TGTGCCAGCAGTTTAAGAGTCGACACTCACACCGGGGAGCTGTTTTTT

d_gene: TRBD2
v_gene: TRBV6-6
j_gene: TRBJ2-2
abundance: few
CDR3aa: CASSYQPVGLDTGELFF
CDR3nt: TGTGCCAGCAGTTACCAACCGGTCGGACTAGACACCGGGGAGCTGTTTTTT

d_gene: -
v_gene: TRBV12-3/TRBV12-4
j_gene: TRBJ1-5
abundance: -
CDR3aa: CASSFSEDQPKHF
CDR3nt: TGTGCCAGCAGCTTCTCGGAGGATCAGCCCAAGCATTTT

d_gene: -
v_gene: TRBV30
j_gene: TRBJ1-5
abundance: -
CDR3aa: CAWSVSNQPQHF
CDR3nt: TGTGCCTGGAGTGTTAGCAATCAGCCCCAGCATTTT

d_gene: -
v_gene: TRBV6-1
j_gene: TRBJ1-5
abundance: many
CDR3aa: CASSREDWQPQHF
CDR3nt: TGTGCCAGCAGTAGGGAGGATTGGCAGCCCCAGCATTTT

d_gene: TRBD1
v_gene: TRBV10-3
j_gene: TRBJ1-2
abundance: many
CDR3aa: CAIRSAGQGHGYTF
CDR3nt: TGTGCCATCAGGTCAGCGGGACAGGGACACGGCTACACCTTC

d_gene: -
v_gene: TRBV7-8
j_gene: TRBJ1-5
abundance: -
CDR3aa: CASSLGGGRNQPKHF
CDR3nt: TGTGCCAGCAGCTTAGGGGGGGGGCGCAATCAGCCCAAGCATTTT

d_gene: TRBD1
v_gene: TRBV24-1
j_gene: TRBJ2-1
abundance: -
CDR3aa: CATSGRGQGSYNEQFF
CDR3nt: TGTGCCACCAGTGGCCGGGGACAGGGGTCCTACAATGAGCAGTTCTTC

d_gene: -
v_gene: TRBV27
j_gene: TRBJ2-1
abundance: many
CDR3aa: CASSLGTDNEQFF
CDR3nt: TGTGCCAGCAGCTTAGGGACGGACAATGAGCAGTTCTTC

d_gene: -
v_gene: TRBV20-1
j_gene: TRBJ1-1
abundance: -
CDR3aa: CSASGQAYTEAFF
CDR3nt: TGCAGTGCTAGCGGCCAGGCTTACACTGAAGCTTTCTTT

d_gene: TRBD2
v_gene: TRBV6-1
j_gene: TRBJ2-7
abundance: many
CDR3aa: CASSEIPGTSEYEQYF
CDR3nt: TGTGCCAGCAGTGAAATACCCGGGACTAGCGAATACGAGCAGTACTTC

d_gene: -
v_gene: TRBV20-1
j_gene: TRBJ2-5
abundance: many
CDR3aa: CSAKGGETQYF
CDR3nt: TGCAGTGCTAAAGGGGGAGAGACCCAGTACTTC

d_gene: -
v_gene: TRBV27
j_gene: TRBJ1-6
abundance: many
CDR3aa: CASAENHSPLHF
CDR3nt: TGTGCCAGCGCTGAGAACCATTCACCCCTCCACTTT

d_gene: -
v_gene: TRBV29-1
j_gene: TRBJ2-3
abundance: -
CDR3aa: CSVEKGPDTKYF
CDR3nt: TGCAGCGTTGAAAAGGGGCCAGATACGAAGTATTTT

d_gene: -
v_gene: TRBV6-2/TRBV6-3
j_gene: TRBJ2-7
abundance: few
CDR3aa: CASSDRQSKGLSYEQYF
CDR3nt: TGTGCCAGCAGTGACCGTCAGTCCAAGGGATTATCCTACGAGCAGTACTTC

d_gene: -
v_gene: TRBV27
j_gene: TRBJ1-6
abundance: many
CDR3aa: CASSFGNSPLHF
CDR3nt: TGTGCCAGCAGTTTTGGTAATTCACCCCTCCACTTT

d_gene: TRBD1
v_gene: TRBV19
j_gene: TRBJ1-1
abundance: few
CDR3aa: CASNNPGGDRTEAFF
CDR3nt: TGTGCCAGTAACAACCCAGGGGGCGATCGAACTGAAGCTTTCTTT

d_gene: TRBD2
v_gene: TRBV28
j_gene: TRBJ2-7
abundance: many
CDR3aa: CASRDSGSGYEQYF
CDR3nt: TGTGCCAGCAGAGATAGCGGGAGTGGGTACGAGCAGTACTTC

d_gene: -
v_gene: TRBV6-5
j_gene: TRBJ2-7
abundance: -
CDR3aa: CASRPGGMYEQYF
CDR3nt: TGTGCCAGCAGACCGGGGGGCATGTACGAGCAGTACTTC

d_gene: -
v_gene: TRBV15
j_gene: TRBJ1-3
abundance: -
CDR3aa: CATMGVLSGNTIYF
CDR3nt: TGTGCCACCATGGGCGTCCTGTCAGGAAACACCATATATTTT

d_gene: -
v_gene: TRBV5-1
j_gene: TRBJ2-5
abundance: few
CDR3aa: CASSLVAHNQETQYF
CDR3nt: TGCGCCAGCAGCTTGGTGGCACACAATCAAGAGACCCAGTACTTC

d_gene: -
v_gene: TRBV7-8
j_gene: TRBJ2-5
abundance: -
CDR3aa: CASSKLGGGYQETQYF
CDR3nt: TGTGCCAGCAGCAAACTAGGTGGAGGGTATCAAGAGACCCAGTACTTC

d_gene: TRBD2
v_gene: TRBV7-9
j_gene: TRBJ2-6
abundance: -
CDR3aa: CASSLSGGANVLAF
CDR3nt: TGTGCCAGCAGCTTATCGGGAGGGGCCAACGTCCTGGCTTTC

d_gene: TRBD2
v_gene: TRBV4-2
j_gene: TRBJ2-1
abundance: -
CDR3aa: CASSQDPGLAGFNEQFF
CDR3nt: TGTGCCAGCAGCCAAGATCCTGGACTAGCGGGATTCAATGAGCAGTTCTTC

d_gene: TRBD2
v_gene: TRBV19
j_gene: TRBJ2-2
abundance: few
CDR3aa: CASKILAGANTGELFF
CDR3nt: TGTGCCAGTAAGATTCTAGCGGGAGCGAACACCGGGGAGCTGTTTTTT

d_gene: -
v_gene: TRBV27
j_gene: TRBJ1-5
abundance: -
CDR3aa: CASSFAYSNKHQHF
CDR3nt: TGTGCCAGCAGTTTCGCCTATAGCAATAAGCACCAGCATTTT

d_gene: -
v_gene: TRBV19
j_gene: TRBJ1-2
abundance: -
CDR3aa: CASSINLRTNYGYTF
CDR3nt: TGTGCCAGTAGTATAAACTTGAGGACGAACTATGGCTACACCTTC

d_gene: -
v_gene: TRBV20-1
j_gene: TRBJ2-3
abundance: many
CDR3aa: CSAGGTYTDTQYF
CDR3nt: TGCAGTGCTGGGGGGACGTACACAGATACGCAGTATTTT

d_gene: -
v_gene: TRBV5-1
j_gene: TRBJ2-3
abundance: -
CDR3aa: CASSPEDRRHTQYF
CDR3nt: TGCGCCAGCAGCCCGGAGGACAGACGCCATACGCAGTATTTT

d_gene: -
v_gene: TRBV12-3/TRBV12-4
j_gene: TRBJ2-7
abundance: -
CDR3aa: CASSSRSYEQYF
CDR3nt: TGTGCCAGCAGTTCAAGATCCTACGAGCAGTACTTC

d_gene: TRBD2
v_gene: TRBV20-1
j_gene: TRBJ2-1
abundance: many
CDR3aa: CSALPRASGISYNEQFF
CDR3nt: TGCAGTGCCCTCCCTAGGGCTAGCGGGATTAGCTACAATGAGCAGTTCTTC

d_gene: TRBD2
v_gene: TRBV3-1
j_gene: TRBJ2-5
abundance: few
CDR3aa: CASSQQVTSGQETQYF
CDR3nt: TGTGCCAGCAGCCAGCAAGTGACTAGCGGACAAGAGACCCAGTACTTC

d_gene: -
v_gene: TRBV19
j_gene: TRBJ2-1
abundance: few
CDR3aa: CASGQGSYNEQFF
CDR3nt: TGTGCCAGTGGCCAGGGCTCCTACAATGAGCAGTTCTTC

d_gene: -
v_gene: TRBV3-1
j_gene: TRBJ2-1
abundance: many
CDR3aa: CASSHASYNEQFF
CDR3nt: TGTGCCAGCAGCCATGCCTCCTACAATGAGCAGTTCTTC

d_gene: TRBD1
v_gene: TRBV30
j_gene: TRBJ2-1
abundance: few
CDR3aa: CAWTDRGRYNEQFF
CDR3nt: TGTGCCTGGACGGACAGGGGGCGGTACAATGAGCAGTTCTTC

d_gene: -
v_gene: TRBV6-1
j_gene: TRBJ1-5
abundance: large
CDR3aa: CASSEAGGGLNQPQHF
CDR3nt: TGTGCCAGCAGTGAAGCGGGTGGAGGCCTAAATCAGCCCCAGCATTTT

d_gene: -
v_gene: TRBV20-1
j_gene: TRBJ2-5
abundance: many
CDR3aa: CSARTYRAGETQYF
CDR3nt: TGCAGTGCCAGGACTTACCGGGCGGGAGAGACCCAGTACTTC

d_gene: -
v_gene: TRBV6-1
j_gene: TRBJ1-5
abundance: once
CDR3aa: CASSEGRANRGKTKHF
CDR3nt: TGTGCCAGCAGTGAAGGTCGGGCCAATCGGGGTAAGACCAAGCATTTT

d_gene: -
v_gene: TRBV27
j_gene: TRBJ2-7
abundance: -
CDR3aa: CASSLGPGSFHEQYF
CDR3nt: TGTGCCAGCAGTTTGGGCCCCGGGAGTTTCCACGAGCAGTACTTC

d_gene: -
v_gene: TRBV12-3/TRBV12-4
j_gene: TRBJ1-5
abundance: few
CDR3aa: CASSFDSAPGQPQHF
CDR3nt: TGTGCCAGCAGCTTTGACTCAGCCCCGGGACAGCCCCAGCATTTT

d_gene: TRBD1
v_gene: TRBV20-1
j_gene: TRBJ2-3
abundance: many
CDR3aa: CSASQGGAGTDTQYF
CDR3nt: TGCAGTGCGTCTCAAGGGGGCGCCGGCACAGATACGCAGTATTTT

d_gene: -
v_gene: TRBV7-2
j_gene: TRBJ2-5
abundance: many
CDR3aa: CASSLQETQYF
CDR3nt: TGTGCCAGCAGTCTTCAAGAGACCCAGTACTTC

d_gene: -
v_gene: TRBV29-1
j_gene: TRBJ2-2
abundance: -
CDR3aa: CSVAAGANTGELFF
CDR3nt: -

d_gene: -
v_gene: TRBV27
j_gene: TRBJ2-1
abundance: -
CDR3aa: CARGTQSSYEQFF
CDR3nt: TGTGCCAGAGGCACCCAGAGCTCCTACGAGCAGTTCTTC

d_gene: TRBD1
v_gene: TRBV10-3
j_gene: TRBJ2-1
abundance: few
CDR3aa: CAISGDRGQVNEQFF
CDR3nt: TGTGCCATCAGTGGAGACAGGGGGCAGGTCAATGAGCAGTTCTTC

d_gene: TRBD1
v_gene: TRBV5-1
j_gene: TRBJ2-1
abundance: -
CDR3aa: CASSLVDRVDEQFF
CDR3nt: TGCGCCAGCAGCTTGGTGGACAGGGTCGATGAGCAGTTCTTC

d_gene: TRBD1
v_gene: TRBV20-1
j_gene: TRBJ1-4
abundance: -
CDR3aa: CSAMRQGEKEKLFF
CDR3nt: TGCAGTGCTATGCGACAGGGAGAGAAGGAAAAACTGTTTTTT

d_gene: -
v_gene: TRBV15
j_gene: TRBJ1-1
abundance: many
CDR3aa: CATSRGTSLGTEAFF
CDR3nt: TGTGCCACCAGCAGGGGCACATCGTTGGGTACTGAAGCTTTCTTT